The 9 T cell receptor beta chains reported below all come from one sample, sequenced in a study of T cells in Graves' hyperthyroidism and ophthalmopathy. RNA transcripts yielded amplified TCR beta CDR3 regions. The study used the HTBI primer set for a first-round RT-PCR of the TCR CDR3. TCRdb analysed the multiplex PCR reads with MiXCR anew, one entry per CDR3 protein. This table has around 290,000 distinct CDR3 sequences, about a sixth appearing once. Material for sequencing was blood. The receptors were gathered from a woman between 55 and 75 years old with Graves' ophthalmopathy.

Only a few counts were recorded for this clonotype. CDR3 in amino acids: CASSIARGSLGYEQYF. Written as DNA, the CDR3 is TGTGCCAGTAGTATAGCACGAGGCAGTTTGGGCTACGAGCAGTACTTC. V gene TRBV19 combines with J gene TRBJ2-7, with no clear D. V was shortened by 1 base and J by 3 bases, with 16 bases between the two germline ends. CDR1 is LNHDA, CDR2 SQIVND, per germline (reference sequence). CDR3 length: 16 amino acids.

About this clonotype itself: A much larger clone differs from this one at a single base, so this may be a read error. The CDR3, as DNA: TGCAGTGCTAGAGACCCGACAGGGAGGGATGAGCAGTACTTC. It codes for CSARDPTGRDEQYF. V and J are TRBV20-1 and TRBJ2-7; D is tentatively TRBD1 or TRBD2 (7 bases each). The CDR3 length is 14 residues. Trimming took off 0 bases at V and 7 bases at J, with 16 bases between the two ends. Germline CDR1 DFQATT, CDR2 SNEGSKA (reference sequence).

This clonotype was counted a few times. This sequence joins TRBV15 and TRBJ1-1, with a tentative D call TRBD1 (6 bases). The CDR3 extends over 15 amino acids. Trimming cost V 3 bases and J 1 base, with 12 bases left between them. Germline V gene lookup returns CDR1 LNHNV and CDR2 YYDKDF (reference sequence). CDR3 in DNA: TGTGCCACCAGCAGTGGACTGGGACAGAACACTGAAGCTTTCTTT. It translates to CATSSGLGQNTEAFF.

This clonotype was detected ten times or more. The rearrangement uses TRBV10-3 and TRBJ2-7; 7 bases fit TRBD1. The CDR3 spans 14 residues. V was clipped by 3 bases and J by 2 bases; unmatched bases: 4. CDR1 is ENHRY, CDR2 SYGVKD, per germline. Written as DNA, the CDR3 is TGTGCCATCAGTGACCCAGGGGGACCCTACGAGCAGTACTTC. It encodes CAISDPGGPYEQYF.

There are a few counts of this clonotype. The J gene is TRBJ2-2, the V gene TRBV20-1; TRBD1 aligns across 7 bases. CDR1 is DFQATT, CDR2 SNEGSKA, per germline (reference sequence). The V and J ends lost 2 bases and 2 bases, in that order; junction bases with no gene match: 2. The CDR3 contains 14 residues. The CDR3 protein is CSARQGENTGELFF. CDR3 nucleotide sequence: TGCAGTGCTAGACAGGGGGAAAACACCGGGGAGCTGTTTTTT.

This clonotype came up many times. CDR3 bases: TGCGCCAGCAGCCACCCGGACAGGTACCACCATAGCAATCAGCCCCAGCATTTT. It encodes CASSHPDRYHHSNQPQHF. The chain carries TRBV4-1 and TRBJ1-5; TRBD1 matches 7 bases. V was pared by 3 bases and J by 0 bases, with 11 bases of the junction left unmatched. CDR1 and CDR2 from the germline V gene are MGHRA and YSYEKL. The length of the CDR3 is 18 residues.

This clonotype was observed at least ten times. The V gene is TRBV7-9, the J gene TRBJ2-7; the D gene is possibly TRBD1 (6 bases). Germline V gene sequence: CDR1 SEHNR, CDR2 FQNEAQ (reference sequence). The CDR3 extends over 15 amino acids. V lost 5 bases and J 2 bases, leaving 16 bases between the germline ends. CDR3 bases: TGTGCCAGCAGCCCACGACAGGCTCTGACCTACGAGCAGTACTTC. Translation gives CASSPRQALTYEQYF.

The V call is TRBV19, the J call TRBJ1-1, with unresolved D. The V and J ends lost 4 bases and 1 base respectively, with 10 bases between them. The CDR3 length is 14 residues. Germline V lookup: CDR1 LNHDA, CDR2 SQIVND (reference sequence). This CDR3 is CASSRVGRNTEAFF. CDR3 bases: TGTGCCAGTAGTAGGGTCGGGAGGAACACTGAAGCTTTCTTT.

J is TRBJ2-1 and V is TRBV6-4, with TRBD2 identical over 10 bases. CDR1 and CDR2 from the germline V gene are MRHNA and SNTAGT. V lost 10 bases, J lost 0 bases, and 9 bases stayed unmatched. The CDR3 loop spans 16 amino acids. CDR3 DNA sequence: TGTGCCAAAGGTTTAGCGGGAGGTACCTCCTACAATGAGCAGTTCTTC. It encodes CAKGLAGGTSYNEQFF.